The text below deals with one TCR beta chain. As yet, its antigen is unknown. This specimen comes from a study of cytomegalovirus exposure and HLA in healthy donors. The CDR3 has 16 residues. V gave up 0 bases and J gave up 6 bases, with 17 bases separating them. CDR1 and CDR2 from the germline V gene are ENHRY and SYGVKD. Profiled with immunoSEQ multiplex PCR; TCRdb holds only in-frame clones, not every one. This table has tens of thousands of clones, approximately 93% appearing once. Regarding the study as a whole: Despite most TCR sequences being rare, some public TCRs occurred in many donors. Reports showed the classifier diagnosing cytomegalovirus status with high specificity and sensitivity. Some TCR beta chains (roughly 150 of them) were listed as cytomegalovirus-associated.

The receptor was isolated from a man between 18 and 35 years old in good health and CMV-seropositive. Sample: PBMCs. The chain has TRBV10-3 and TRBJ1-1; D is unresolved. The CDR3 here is CAISESLENNFSEAFF. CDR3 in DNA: TGTGCCATCAGTGAGTCGCTAGAGAACAATTTCTCTGAAGCTTTCTTT.